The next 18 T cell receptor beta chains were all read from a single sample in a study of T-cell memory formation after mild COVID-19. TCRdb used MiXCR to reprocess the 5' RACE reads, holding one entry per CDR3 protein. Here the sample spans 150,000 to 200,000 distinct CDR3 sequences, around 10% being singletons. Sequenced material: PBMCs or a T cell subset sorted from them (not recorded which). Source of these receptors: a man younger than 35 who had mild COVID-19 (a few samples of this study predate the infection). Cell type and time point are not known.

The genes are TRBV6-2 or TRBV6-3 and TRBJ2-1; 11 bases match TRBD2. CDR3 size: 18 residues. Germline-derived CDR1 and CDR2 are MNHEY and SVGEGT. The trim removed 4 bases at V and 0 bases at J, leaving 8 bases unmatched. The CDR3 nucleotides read TGTGCCAGCAGTTTCCTAGCGGGGGGCCCGAGCTCCTACAATGAGCAGTTCTTC. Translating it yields CASSFLAGGPSSYNEQFF.

CDR3 sequence (DNA): TGCGCCAGCAGCATAGGACAGGGGGAAACACCCCTCCACTTT. Its protein is CASSIGQGETPLHF. The chain links TRBV5-1 to TRBJ1-6, with 10 bases lining up with TRBD1. This CDR3 contains 14 residues. The germline V gene encodes CDR1 SGHRS and CDR2 YFSETQ. The V gene end was trimmed by 4 bases and the J gene end by 11 bases; junction bases not matched to a gene: 6.

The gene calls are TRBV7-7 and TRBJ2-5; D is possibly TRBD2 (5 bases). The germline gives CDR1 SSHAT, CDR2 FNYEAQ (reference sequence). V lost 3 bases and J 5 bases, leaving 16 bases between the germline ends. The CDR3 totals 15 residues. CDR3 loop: CASSFSTAWEETQYF. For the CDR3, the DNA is TGTGCCAGCAGCTTTAGTACCGCCTGGGAGGAGACCCAGTACTTC.

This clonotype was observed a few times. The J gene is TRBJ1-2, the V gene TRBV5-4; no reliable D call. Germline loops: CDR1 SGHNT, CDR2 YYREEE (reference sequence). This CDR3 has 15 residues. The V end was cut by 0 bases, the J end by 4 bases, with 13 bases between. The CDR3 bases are TGTGCCAGCAGCTTGGGGCTCGATGAAATCTATGGCTACACCTTC. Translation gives CASSLGLDEIYGYTF.

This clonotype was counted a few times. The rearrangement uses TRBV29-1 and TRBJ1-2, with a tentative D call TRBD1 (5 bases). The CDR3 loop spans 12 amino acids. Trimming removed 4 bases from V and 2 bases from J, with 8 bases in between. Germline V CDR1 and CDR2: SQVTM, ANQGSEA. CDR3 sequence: CSVGGENYGYTF. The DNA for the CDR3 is TGCAGCGTTGGGGGCGAGAACTATGGCTACACCTTC. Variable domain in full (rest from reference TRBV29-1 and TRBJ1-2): SAVISQKPSRDICQRGTSLTIQCQVDSQVTMMFWYRQQPGQSLTLIATANQGSEATYESGFVIDKFPISRPNLTFSTLTVSNMSPEDSSIYLCSVGGENYGYTFGSGTRLTVV.

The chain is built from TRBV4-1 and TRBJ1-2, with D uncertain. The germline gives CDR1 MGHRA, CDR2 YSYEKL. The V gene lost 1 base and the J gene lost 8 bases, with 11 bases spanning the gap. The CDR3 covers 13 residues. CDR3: CASSQVARRGYTF. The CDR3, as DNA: TGCGCCAGCAGCCAAGTAGCCCGGCGCGGCTACACCTTC.

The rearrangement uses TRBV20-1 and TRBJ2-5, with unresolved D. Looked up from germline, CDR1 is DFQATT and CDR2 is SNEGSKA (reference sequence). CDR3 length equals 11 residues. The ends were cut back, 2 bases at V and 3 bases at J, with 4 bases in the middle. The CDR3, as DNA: TGCAGTGCTAGATATGAAGAGACCCAGTACTTC. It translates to CSARYEETQYF.

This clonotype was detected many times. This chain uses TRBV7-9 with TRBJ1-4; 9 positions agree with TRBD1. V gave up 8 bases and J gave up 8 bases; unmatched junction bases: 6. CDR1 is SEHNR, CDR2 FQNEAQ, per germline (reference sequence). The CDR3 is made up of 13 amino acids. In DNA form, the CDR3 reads TGTGCCAGCGGGCGTGGACAGGGGGAAAAACTGTTTTTT. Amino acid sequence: CASGRGQGEKLFF.

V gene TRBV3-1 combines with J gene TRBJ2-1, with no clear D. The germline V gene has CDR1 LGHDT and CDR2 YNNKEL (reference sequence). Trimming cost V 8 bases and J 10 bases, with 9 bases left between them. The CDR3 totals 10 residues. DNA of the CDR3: TGTGCCAGCGGTATTTGGGAGCAGTTCTTC. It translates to CASGIWEQFF.

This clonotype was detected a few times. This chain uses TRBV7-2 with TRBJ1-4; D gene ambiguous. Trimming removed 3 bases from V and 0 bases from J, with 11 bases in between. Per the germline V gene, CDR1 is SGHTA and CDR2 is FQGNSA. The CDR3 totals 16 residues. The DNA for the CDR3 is TGTGCCAGCAGCTTGAGGCAGAGGGCAACTAATGAAAAACTGTTTTTT. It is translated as CASSLRQRATNEKLFF.

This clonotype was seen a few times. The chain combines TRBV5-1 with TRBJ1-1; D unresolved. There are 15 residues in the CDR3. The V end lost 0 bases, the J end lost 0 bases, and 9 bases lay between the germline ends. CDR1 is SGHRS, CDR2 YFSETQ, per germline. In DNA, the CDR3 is TGCGCCAGCAGCTTGGCTGAGGGTTTGAACACTGAAGCTTTCTTT. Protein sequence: CASSLAEGLNTEAFF.

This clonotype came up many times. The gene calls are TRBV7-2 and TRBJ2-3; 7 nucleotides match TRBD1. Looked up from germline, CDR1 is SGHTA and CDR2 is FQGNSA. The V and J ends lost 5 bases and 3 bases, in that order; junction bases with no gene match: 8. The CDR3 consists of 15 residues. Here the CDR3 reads CASSTQPGGTDTQYF. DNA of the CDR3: TGTGCCAGCAGCACGCAACCAGGGGGAACAGATACGCAGTATTTT.

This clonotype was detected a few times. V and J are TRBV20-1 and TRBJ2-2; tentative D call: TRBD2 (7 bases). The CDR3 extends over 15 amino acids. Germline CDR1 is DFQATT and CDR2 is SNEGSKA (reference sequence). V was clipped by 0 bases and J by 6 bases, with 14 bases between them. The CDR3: CSARDPQGRAGELFF. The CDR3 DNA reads TGCAGTGCTAGAGATCCTCAGGGGAGGGCCGGGGAGCTGTTTTTT.

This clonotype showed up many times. CDR3 nucleotides: TGTGCCAGCAGCTTAGCGCATAATCCATGGAACTATGGCTACACCTTC. Amino acid sequence: CASSLAHNPWNYGYTF. The genes are TRBV7-2 and TRBJ1-2; no firm D call. The CDR3 extends over 16 amino acids. V was trimmed by 0 bases and J by 2 bases, leaving 13 bases between them. Germline V CDR1 and CDR2: SGHTA, FQGNSA.

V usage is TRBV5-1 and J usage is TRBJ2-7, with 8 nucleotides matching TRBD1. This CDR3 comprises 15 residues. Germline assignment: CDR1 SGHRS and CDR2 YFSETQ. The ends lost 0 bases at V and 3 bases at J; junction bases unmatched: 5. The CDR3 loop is CASSLVGRGHYEQYF. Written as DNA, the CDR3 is TGCGCCAGCAGCTTGGTAGGCAGGGGGCACTACGAGCAGTACTTC. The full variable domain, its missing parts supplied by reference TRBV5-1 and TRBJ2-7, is KAGVTQTPRYLIKTRGQQVTLSCSPISGHRSVSWYQQTPGQGLQFLFEYFSETQRNKGNFPGRFSGRQFSNSRSEMNVSTLELGDSALYLCASSLVGRGHYEQYFGPGTRLTVT.

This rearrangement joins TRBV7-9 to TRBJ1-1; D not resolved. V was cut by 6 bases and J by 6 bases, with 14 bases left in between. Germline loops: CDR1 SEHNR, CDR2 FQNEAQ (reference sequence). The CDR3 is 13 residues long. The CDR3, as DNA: TGTGCCAGCAGTTATATTGGGATATCTGAAGCTTTCTTT. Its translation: CASSYIGISEAFF.

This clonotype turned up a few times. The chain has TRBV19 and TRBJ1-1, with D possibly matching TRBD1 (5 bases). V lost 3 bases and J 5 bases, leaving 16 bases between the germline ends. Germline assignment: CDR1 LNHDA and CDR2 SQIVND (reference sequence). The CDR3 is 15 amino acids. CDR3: CASSMDDLGRTEAFF. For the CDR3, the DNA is TGTGCCAGTAGTATGGATGATTTGGGGCGTACTGAAGCTTTCTTT.

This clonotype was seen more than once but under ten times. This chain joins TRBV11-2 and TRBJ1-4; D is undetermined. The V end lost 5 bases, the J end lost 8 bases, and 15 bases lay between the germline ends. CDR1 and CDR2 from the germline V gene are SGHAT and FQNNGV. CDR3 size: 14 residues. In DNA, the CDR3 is TGTGCCAGCAGCCCCAGATCTCCGAGGGAAAAACTGTTTTTT. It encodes CASSPRSPREKLFF.